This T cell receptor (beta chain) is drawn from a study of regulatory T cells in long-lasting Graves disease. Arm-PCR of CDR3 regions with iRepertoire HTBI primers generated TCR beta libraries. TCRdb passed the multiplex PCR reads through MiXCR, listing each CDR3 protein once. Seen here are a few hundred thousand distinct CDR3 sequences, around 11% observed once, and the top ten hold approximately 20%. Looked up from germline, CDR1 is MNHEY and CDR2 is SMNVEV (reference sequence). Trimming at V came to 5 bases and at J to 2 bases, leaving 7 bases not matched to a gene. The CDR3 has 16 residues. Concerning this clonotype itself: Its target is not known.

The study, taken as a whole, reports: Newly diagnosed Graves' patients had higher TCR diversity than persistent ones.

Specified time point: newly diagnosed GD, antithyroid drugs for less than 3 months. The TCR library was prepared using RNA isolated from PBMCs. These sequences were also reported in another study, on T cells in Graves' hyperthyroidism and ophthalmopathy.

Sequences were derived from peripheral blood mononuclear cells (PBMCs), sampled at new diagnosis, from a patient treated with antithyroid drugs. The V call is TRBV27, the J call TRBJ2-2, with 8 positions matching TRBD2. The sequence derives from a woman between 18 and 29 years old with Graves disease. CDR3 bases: TGTGCCAGCAGTCTACGAGGGACTAGTAACACCGGGGAGCTGTTTTTT. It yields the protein CASSLRGTSNTGELFF.